This TCR beta chain originates from a study of blood T cells in healthy people across ages. On the study more broadly: Capture via template switching afforded approximately one barcoded beta molecule per two T cells.

Trimming took 3 bases from V and 3 from J; bases not matched to a gene: 5. CDR1 is SGHRS and CDR2 is YFSETQ in the germline V gene. This CDR3 is built from 14 residues. A second PCR of about 7 to 12 cycles used a sample-barcoded 5' primer and a J-beta primer mix. TCRdb re-called the 5' RACE reads through MiXCR, storing one row per CDR3 protein. In the table there are more than 1,400,000 distinct CDR3 sequences, 40% to 50% of which are singletons. This clonotype was found a few times. This chain uses TRBV5-1 with TRBJ2-7; 8 nucleotides match TRBD2. Source material: blood. This TCR came from a woman younger than 30 in good health. DNA for the CDR3: TGCGCCAGCAGCTACAGCGGGGGACACTACGAGCAGTACTTC. It codes for CASSYSGGHYEQYF.